What follows are 16 T cell receptor beta chains derived from one specimen sequenced in a study of high-grade serous ovarian cancer treatment subgroups. Tumor samples were obtained before definitive surgery or chemotherapy. Using immunoSEQ multiplex PCR, the repertoire was profiled, and TCRdb retains in-frame clones only, with some absent. The sample has 7,500 to 9,500 clones; around 72% are singletons. Sequencing was performed on tumor tissue. The receptors shown here come from a human donor with high-grade serous ovarian cancer.

Comment on this clone: A much larger clone sits a single nucleotide away, making a read error possible. Other nucleotide sequences from this sample produce the same CDR3. The V and J genes are TRBV7-8 and TRBJ2-7; 8 nucleotides line up with TRBD2. Germline V lookup: CDR1 SGHVS, CDR2 FQNEAQ. This CDR3 is built from 11 residues. The CDR3: CASSRGGEQYF. The CDR3 DNA follows: TGCGCCAGCAGCCGGGGGGGCGAGCAGTACTTC.

This clone was counted a single time. The rearrangement links TRBV4-2 to TRBJ2-1; D remains unclear. V was clipped by 4 bases and J by 6 bases, with 7 bases between them. CDR1 LGHNA and CDR2 YNFKEQ come from the germline V gene. CDR3 size: 12 residues. CDR3 DNA sequence: TGTGCCAGCAGCCCCTGGGGCAATGAGCAGTTCTTC. Encoded protein: CASSPWGNEQFF.

This sequence joins TRBV7-6 and TRBJ2-3; 9 nucleotides line up with TRBD1. The germline V gene encodes CDR1 SGHVS and CDR2 FNYEAQ. V shed 5 bases and J 3 bases; nucleotides not matched to a gene: 3. The CDR3 is 14 residues long. CDR3 in amino acids: CASSHGTGTDTQYF. CDR3 DNA sequence: TGTGCCAGCAGCCACGGGACAGGGACAGATACGCAGTATTTT.

Here the CDR3 reads CASSVNSGRDTQYF. As DNA, the CDR3 is TGTGCCAGCAGCGTAAATAGCGGGAGGGATACGCAGTATTTT. The V call is TRBV9, the J call TRBJ2-3; the match to TRBD2 covers 10 bases. The junction had 2 bases not matched to a gene; V was cut back by 1 base and J by 6 bases. Germline lookup yields CDR1 SGDLS and CDR2 YYNGEE. This CDR3 is 14 amino acids long.

V is TRBV7-8 and J is TRBJ2-5; 8 bases align to TRBD1. Germline V gene data show CDR1 as SGHVS and CDR2 as FQNEAQ. V lost 4 bases, J lost 5 bases, and 6 bases stayed unmatched. The length of the CDR3 is 14 residues. The CDR3 DNA sequence: TGTGCCAGCAGCTCCCGGACAGGGATGGAGACCCAGTACTTC. It codes for CASSSRTGMETQYF.

This clone is labeled medium-sized (0.01 to 0.1%). The V gene is TRBV4-3, the J gene TRBJ2-7; D possibly corresponds to TRBD2 (5 bases). In germline, CDR1 is LGHNA, CDR2 YSLEER. V gave up 3 bases and J gave up 7 bases, with 16 bases separating them. The CDR3 loop spans 14 amino acids. The CDR3 here is CASSQLAGSFEQYF. In DNA, the CDR3 is TGCGCCAGCAGCCAGCTAGCTGGGTCTTTTGAGCAGTACTTC.

This sequence joins TRBV14 and TRBJ2-2, with unresolved D. This CDR3 has 15 amino acids. Germline V gene lookup returns CDR1 SGHDN and CDR2 FVKESK. The germline V and J ends were trimmed by 2 bases and 5 bases, with 12 bases remaining between them. The DNA for the CDR3 is TGTGCCAGCAGCCAATTCGACTCTCCAACCGGGGAGCTGTTTTTT. This gives the protein CASSQFDSPTGELFF.

This clone has just one count. CDR3 sequence (DNA): TGTGCCACAGATTCGCAGGGGGCAGACACAGATACGCAGTATTTT. Translating it yields CATDSQGADTDTQYF. This chain uses TRBV28 with TRBJ2-3, with 8 nucleotides matching TRBD1. V was clipped by 10 bases and J by 2 bases; unmatched bases: 11. The CDR3 spans 15 residues. Per germline, CDR1 MDHEN and CDR2 SYDVKM. The full variable domain, rest sourced from reference TRBV28 and TRBJ2-3, is DVKVTQSSRYLVKRTGEKVFLECVQDMDHENMFWYRQDPGLGLRLIYFSYDVKMKEKGDIPEGYSVSREKKERFSLILESASTNQTSMYLCATDSQGADTDTQYFGPGTRLTVL.

The chain uses TRBV30 and TRBJ1-6; D is unclear. CDR3 size: 12 residues. CDR1 and CDR2 from the germline V gene are GTSNPN and SVGIG (reference sequence). V was clipped by 8 bases and J by 4 bases, with 9 bases between them. DNA of the CDR3: TGTGCCCTTCGCAGATATAATTCACCCCTCCACTTT. Protein product: CALRRYNSPLHF.

V usage is TRBV2 and J usage is TRBJ2-7, with unresolved D. The CDR3 has 16 residues. Per germline, CDR1 SNHLY and CDR2 FYNNEI. The V gene lost 5 bases and the J gene lost 5 bases, with 22 bases spanning the gap. This chain's CDR3 is CASSSPGLILNNEQYF. In DNA form, the CDR3 reads TGTGCCAGCAGTAGCCCTGGCCTAATCCTCAATAACGAGCAGTACTTC.

The chain recombines TRBV5-5 with TRBJ1-1, with D possibly matching TRBD1 (6 bases). V shed 2 bases and J shed 3 bases, with 8 bases lying between them. The CDR3 runs 13 residues. From germline, CDR1 is SGHKS and CDR2 YYEKEE (reference sequence). The CDR3, as DNA: TGTGCCAGCAGCTTACAGGGCGACACTGAAGCTTTCTTT. It translates to CASSLQGDTEAFF. Combining the CDR3 with reference TRBV5-5 and TRBJ1-1 gives the whole variable domain DAGVTQSPTHLIKTRGQQVTLRCSPISGHKSVSWYQQVLGQGPQFIFQYYEKEERGRGNFPDRFSARQFPNYSSELNVNALLLGDSALYLCASSLQGDTEAFFGQGTRLTVV.

The genes are TRBV7-2 and TRBJ2-1; D not resolved. From germline, CDR1 is SGHTA and CDR2 FQGNSA. The V and J ends lost 4 bases and 6 bases respectively, with 13 bases between them. The CDR3 is made up of 14 amino acids. In DNA form, the CDR3 reads TGTGCCAGCAGCTCTCTGGGATTAGTCAATGAGCAGTTCTTC. Amino acids: CASSSLGLVNEQFF.

The chain is built from TRBV11-2 and TRBJ2-7; the match to TRBD2 covers 9 bases. This CDR3 spans 15 amino acids. The V gene end was trimmed by 4 bases and the J gene end by 0 bases; junction bases not matched to a gene: 4. Germline V lookup: CDR1 SGHAT, CDR2 FQNNGV. The CDR3 spells CASSSRLADSYEQYF. The CDR3 DNA follows: TGTGCCAGCAGCTCCAGACTAGCGGACTCCTACGAGCAGTACTTC.

The chain has TRBV28 and TRBJ2-1, with D hard to call. CDR1 and CDR2 from the germline V gene are MDHEN and SYDVKM. CDR3 length equals 11 residues. V was shortened by 2 bases and J by 8 bases, with 4 bases between the two germline ends. The CDR3 is CASSLTHEQFF. CDR3 bases: TGTGCCAGCAGTTTAACCCATGAGCAGTTCTTC.

The chain carries TRBV28 and TRBJ1-5, with TRBD1 as a possible D gene (5 bases). Trimming removed 6 bases from V and 4 bases from J, with 19 bases in between. The CDR3 length is 16 residues. Per germline, CDR1 MDHEN and CDR2 SYDVKM. The CDR3 nucleotides are TGTGCCAGCAGACCCTCTATGGGACTAGGGAATCAGCCCCAGCATTTT. This translates into CASRPSMGLGNQPQHF.

The CDR3 DNA reads TGCGCCAGCAAGAGCGGGAGGGCCGGGGCGGATACGCAGTATTTT. This encodes CASKSGRAGADTQYF. The genes are TRBV5-1 and TRBJ2-3; 10 bases match TRBD2. The germline V gene encodes CDR1 SGHRS and CDR2 YFSETQ. This CDR3 has 15 amino acids. The V gene end was trimmed by 6 bases and the J gene end by 6 bases; junction bases not matched to a gene: 10. Combining the CDR3 with reference TRBV5-1 and TRBJ2-3 gives the whole variable domain KAGVTQTPRYLIKTRGQQVTLSCSPISGHRSVSWYQQTPGQGLQFLFEYFSETQRNKGNFPGRFSGRQFSNSRSEMNVSTLELGDSALYLCASKSGRAGADTQYFGPGTRLTVL.